Shown below are 32 T cell receptor beta chains from a single sample sequenced in a study of human T cells and chemical hapten exposure. A single record per CDR3 protein comes from TCRdb applying MiXCR to the RACE reads. This sample has just over 350,000 distinct CDR3 sequences, with about 6% found just once. Time point: patch test 2, 6 weeks after DPC sensitization. The treatment was: therapeutic diphenylcyclopropenone sensitization with weekly scalp DPC. Sequencing was performed on whole blood, taken in connection with sensitization to the hapten diphenylcyclopropenone (DPC). The receptors were sampled from a young woman with alopecia areata. Some clones in this sample may be carry-over from other donors' samples.

V gene TRBV20-1 combines with J gene TRBJ1-4; 10 nucleotides align to TRBD1. The V gene's germline CDR1 is DFQATT and CDR2 SNEGSKA (reference sequence). Trimming at V came to 5 bases and at J to 6 bases, leaving 9 bases not matched to a gene. The CDR3 is made up of 15 amino acids. Written as DNA, the CDR3 is TGCAGTGCTCGACAGGGGGCAGGAGGGTATGAAAAACTGTTTTTT. Amino acid sequence: CSARQGAGGYEKLFF.

The chain has TRBV5-1 and TRBJ1-1; 9 nucleotides align to TRBD1. This CDR3 is 13 amino acids long. After removal of 3 bases from V and 5 bases from J, the junction contained 2 bases not matched to a gene. CDR1 is SGHRS and CDR2 is YFSETQ in the germline V gene. CDR3 region: CASSYDRGTEAFF. Here the CDR3 DNA reads TGCGCCAGCAGCTACGACAGGGGGACTGAAGCTTTCTTT.

Only a few counts were recorded for this clonotype. The CDR3, as DNA: TGTGCCAGCTCGAGTGTGGCGGTCACTGAAGCTTTCTTT. Protein product: CASSSVAVTEAFF. The chain is built from TRBV13 and TRBJ1-1; D gene ambiguous. The germline V and J ends were trimmed by 8 bases and 4 bases, with 14 bases remaining between them. The CDR3 has 13 residues. Per germline, CDR1 PRHDT and CDR2 FYEKMQ (reference sequence).

This clonotype was seen once. Given a much more abundant clone one base away, this may be a read error. The CDR3 carries no conserved terminal phenylalanine or tryptophan, so it likely arises from a read error. The rearrangement joins TRBV10-3 to TRBJ1-6; D may be TRBD1 (5 bases). This CDR3 has 13 amino acids. The germline V and J ends were trimmed by 5 bases and 10 bases, with 12 bases remaining between them. Germline lookup yields CDR1 ENHRY and CDR2 SYGVKD. As DNA, the CDR3 is TGTGCCATCAGTAGCTCAGGGAAGTCACCCCTCCACTAT. Translating gives CAISSSGKSPLHY.

A note on this clonotype: Being one base from a much bigger clone, this may be a read error. This chain joins TRBV2 and TRBJ2-3; the match to TRBD2 covers 8 bases. Trimming at V came to 8 bases and at J to 6 bases, leaving 10 bases not matched to a gene. Germline CDR1 and CDR2: SNHLY and FYNNEI. CDR3 length: 14 residues. The CDR3 region is CASGSGESVDTQYF. The DNA of the CDR3 is TGTGCCAGCGGTAGCGGGGAGTCGGTGGATACGCAGTATTTT. The variable domain in full, with the rest retrieved from reference TRBV2 and TRBJ2-3, is EPEVTQTPSHQVTQMGQEVILRCVPISNHLYFYWYRQILGQKVEFLVSFYNNEISEKSEIFDDQFSVERPDGSNFTLKIRSTKLEDSAMYFCASGSGESVDTQYFGPGTRLTVL.

This clonotype was observed a handful of times. The J gene is TRBJ1-5, the V gene TRBV24-1; D possibly corresponds to TRBD1 (5 bases). This CDR3 is built from 14 residues. Germline V gives CDR1 KGHDR, CDR2 SFDVKD. V was trimmed by 5 bases and J by 6 bases, leaving 13 bases between them. The DNA for the CDR3 is TGTGCCACCAGTGGATCGGGGGTGACTCAGCCCCAGCATTTT. This sequence encodes CATSGSGVTQPQHF.

The chain recombines TRBV27 with TRBJ2-3; a possible D gene is TRBD2 (5 bases). V gave up 5 bases and J gave up 8 bases, with 11 bases separating them. The CDR3 runs to 12 residues. Germline CDR1 MNHEY, CDR2 SMNVEV (reference sequence). The CDR3 spells CASSELEGTQYF. CDR3 DNA: TGTGCCAGCAGTGAATTAGAGGGTACGCAGTATTTT.

This clonotype turned up a few times. This chain connects TRBV27 to TRBJ1-6; the D is unclear. CDR3 length: 14 amino acids. Germline values: CDR1 MNHEY, CDR2 SMNVEV (reference sequence). Trimming shortened V by 2 bases and J by 4 bases, and 6 bases separated the two germline ends. The CDR3 loop reads CASSLGDYNSPLHF. The CDR3 DNA reads TGTGCCAGCAGTTTAGGGGATTATAATTCACCCCTCCACTTT.

The table lists this clonotype with a few counts. The chain joins TRBV7-9 to TRBJ1-2, with D perhaps matching TRBD1 (6 bases). CDR1 is SEHNR and CDR2 is FQNEAQ in the germline V gene (reference sequence). With 7 bases removed from V and 0 bases from J, the gap between germline ends came to 24 bases. There are 18 residues in the CDR3. CDR3 residues: CASTHGEYSGEANYGYTF. The CDR3 DNA follows: TGTGCCAGCACCCACGGAGAGTATTCAGGGGAGGCTAACTATGGCTACACCTTC.

This clonotype was picked up many times. The chain employs TRBV12-3 or TRBV12-4 and TRBJ1-1, with no clear D. CDR3 length: 12 residues. V was cut by 1 base and J by 5 bases, with 5 bases left in between. The CDR3 reads CASSLETTEAFF. The CDR3, as DNA: TGTGCCAGCAGTTTAGAGACGACTGAAGCTTTCTTT.

The chain is built from TRBV20-1 and TRBJ1-5, with 9 bases matching TRBD1. After removal of 0 bases from V and 6 bases from J, the junction contained 9 bases not matched to a gene. There are 16 residues in the CDR3. Germline CDR1 reads DFQATT; CDR2 reads SNEGSKA (reference sequence). CDR3 nucleotides: TGCAGTGCTAGAGATCCCACAGGGGGCCCCACTCAGCCCCAGCATTTT. Amino acids: CSARDPTGGPTQPQHF.

At least ten counts were recorded for this clonotype. The chain joins TRBV6-6 to TRBJ1-5; D is unresolved. Germline CDR1 is MNHNY and CDR2 is SVGAGI (reference sequence). The CDR3 loop spans 13 amino acids. Trimming took off 2 bases at V and 6 bases at J, with 8 bases between the two ends. The CDR3 loop reads CASSYRASQPQHF. In nucleotides, the CDR3 is TGTGCCAGCAGTTACAGGGCCAGTCAGCCCCAGCATTTT.

This clonotype has more than one count but fewer than ten. The chain joins TRBV11-2 to TRBJ2-4, with D possibly matching TRBD2 (5 bases). CDR1 is SGHAT, CDR2 FQNNGV, per germline. V was cut by 6 bases and J by 2 bases, with 14 bases left in between. The CDR3 has 15 amino acids. The CDR3 loop is CASSIPSGTKNIQYF. The CDR3 region has the DNA TGTGCCAGCAGTATCCCATCGGGAACCAAAAACATTCAGTACTTC.

The sample holds a few counts of this clonotype. The rearrangement links TRBV13 to TRBJ2-4, with 8 bases identical to TRBD1. Germline-derived CDR1 and CDR2 are PRHDT and FYEKMQ (reference sequence). The CDR3 loop spans 15 amino acids. Trimming removed 5 bases from V and 9 bases from J; junction bases left unmatched: 12. CDR3 coding DNA: TGTGCCAGCAGCCCCCACGGACAGGGTGGTATCATTCAGTACTTC. Translated, it gives CASSPHGQGGIIQYF.

This clonotype was seen a few times. The rearrangement joins TRBV6-1 to TRBJ1-2; possibly TRBD1 for D (6 bases). The germline V gene has CDR1 MNHNS and CDR2 SASEGT. V shed 2 bases and J shed 0 bases, with 10 bases lying between them. The CDR3 is 15 amino acids. CDR3 DNA sequence: TGTGCCAGCAGTGAAATGGACAGATCTAACTATGGCTACACCTTC. As protein: CASSEMDRSNYGYTF.

This clonotype was picked up many times. This chain joins TRBV7-9 and TRBJ2-3; no clear D. The germline V gene encodes CDR1 SEHNR and CDR2 FQNEAQ (reference sequence). Trimming took off 4 bases at V and 2 bases at J, with 7 bases between the two ends. This CDR3 comprises 13 residues. CDR3 bases: TGTGCCAGCAGCTCCCTAATCACAGATACGCAGTATTTT. Amino acids: CASSSLITDTQYF.

V and J are TRBV7-6 and TRBJ2-5; a weak D match, TRBD2 (6 bases). The CDR3 totals 12 residues. Germline V gives CDR1 SGHVS, CDR2 FNYEAQ. Trimming took off 5 bases at V and 3 bases at J, with 7 bases between the two ends. The chain's CDR3 is CASSPGEETQYF. CDR3 coding DNA: TGTGCCAGCAGCCCGGGGGAAGAGACCCAGTACTTC.

This clonotype was counted a few times. The junction shows a germline mismatch at one end, possibly a read error. The V gene is TRBV7-7, the J gene TRBJ2-5; D is possibly TRBD2 (5 bases). The CDR3 has 13 residues. Per the germline V gene, CDR1 is SSHAT and CDR2 is FNYEAQ (reference sequence). CDR3 amino acids: CASSPGSGETQYF. The CDR3 DNA reads TGTGCTAGCAGCCCGGGGTCCGGGGAGACCCAGTACTTC.

This clonotype was counted only a few times. V is TRBV3-1 and J is TRBJ2-1; no reliable D call. The length of the CDR3 is 13 residues. Germline CDR1 reads LGHDT; CDR2 reads YNNKEL (reference sequence). V lost 0 bases to trimming and J lost 12 bases, with 12 bases between them. The CDR3 DNA sequence: TGTGCCAGCAGCCAAGATTTGAGATTTGGGCAGTTCTTC. It is translated as CASSQDLRFGQFF.

This clonotype has a count of ten or more. The rearrangement uses TRBV20-1 and TRBJ1-5, with D perhaps matching TRBD1 (5 bases). Trimming stripped 0 bases from V and 4 bases from J, with 19 bases between. Per germline, CDR1 DFQATT and CDR2 SNEGSKA (reference sequence). CDR3 length: 17 amino acids. CDR3 sequence reads: CSARDDLRAGQNQPQHF. For the CDR3, the DNA is TGCAGTGCTAGAGATGATCTCCGGGCAGGGCAAAATCAGCCCCAGCATTTT.

A few counts support this clonotype. The rearrangement uses TRBV5-6 and TRBJ2-2; D is undetermined. V was cut by 2 bases and J by 5 bases, with 4 bases left in between. Germline-derived CDR1 and CDR2 are SGHDT and YYEEEE. The CDR3 runs 12 residues. CDR3 bases: TGTGCCAGCAGCTTCCTAACCGGGGAGCTGTTTTTT. Its protein is CASSFLTGELFF. Variable domain in full (rest from reference TRBV5-6 and TRBJ2-2): DAGVTQSPTHLIKTRGQQVTLRCSPKSGHDTVSWYQQALGQGPQFIFQYYEEEERQRGNFPDRFSGHQFPNYSSELNVNALLLGDSALYLCASSFLTGELFFGEGSRLTVL.

The chain carries TRBV20-1 and TRBJ2-7; D gene uncertain. The V gene's germline CDR1 is DFQATT and CDR2 SNEGSKA (reference sequence). This CDR3 spans 11 amino acids. V was clipped by 5 bases and J by 6 bases, with 11 bases between them. The CDR3 DNA sequence: TGCAGTGCTTTTTTACTGGGCGAGCAGTACTTC. Translated, it gives CSAFLLGEQYF.

The sample holds many counts of this clonotype. This chain links TRBV5-8 with TRBJ2-3; D remains unclear. The CDR3 has 15 amino acids. V dropped 0 bases and J dropped 0 bases, with 8 bases sitting between them. Germline CDR1 and CDR2: SGHTS and YDEGEE. CDR3 nucleotides: TGTGCCAGCAGCTTGGACGTCAGTAGCACAGATACGCAGTATTTT. Protein: CASSLDVSSTDTQYF.

This clonotype has a handful of counts. This sequence joins TRBV28 and TRBJ2-7; D possibly corresponds to TRBD1 (5 bases). V lost 5 bases and J 7 bases, leaving 18 bases between the germline ends. The germline CDR1 and CDR2 sequences are MDHEN and SYDVKM. The CDR3 length is 14 residues. This CDR3 is CASSDPTGRGEQYF. As DNA, the CDR3 is TGTGCCAGCAGTGATCCCACAGGAAGGGGAGAGCAGTACTTC.

The V call is TRBV20-1, the J call TRBJ1-4; D gene ambiguous. Germline loops: CDR1 DFQATT, CDR2 SNEGSKA (reference sequence). The CDR3 has 13 amino acids. Deletions cut 2 bases from V and 5 bases from J, with 9 bases between. CDR3 protein: CSARRAPNEKLFF. The CDR3 DNA follows: TGCAGTGCTAGAAGGGCTCCGAATGAAAAACTGTTTTTT.

The gene calls are TRBV2 and TRBJ1-5; no clear D. Per germline, CDR1 SNHLY and CDR2 FYNNEI. Trimming pared 6 bases from V and 6 bases from J, leaving 15 bases between. This CDR3 is built from 14 residues. CDR3 loop: CASRARVSGQPQHF. DNA for the CDR3: TGTGCCAGCAGGGCTAGGGTCTCCGGTCAGCCCCAGCATTTT.

This clonotype was detected many times. The chain employs TRBV6-2 or TRBV6-3 and TRBJ1-6; D uncertain. The CDR3 is 13 residues long. V lost 0 bases and J 15 bases, leaving 12 bases between the germline ends. CDR1 is MNHEY, CDR2 SVGEGT, per germline. DNA for the CDR3: TGTGCCAGCAGTTACTCTGCAGGAATGCTCCTCCACTTT. This translates into CASSYSAGMLLHF.

This clonotype appeared a few times. CDR3 coding DNA: TGCGCCAGCAGCTATAATCCGGGCTACGAGCAGTACTTC. Its protein is CASSYNPGYEQYF. This sequence joins TRBV5-1 and TRBJ2-7; D uncertain. V gave up 3 bases and J gave up 3 bases, with 10 bases separating them. Germline assignment: CDR1 SGHRS and CDR2 YFSETQ. The CDR3 spans 13 residues.

This clonotype was counted at least ten times. The genes are TRBV4-3 and TRBJ1-1; perhaps TRBD1 as D (6 bases). This CDR3 comprises 15 residues. In germline, CDR1 is LGHNA, CDR2 YSLEER. Trimming pared 0 bases from V and 5 bases from J, leaving 13 bases between. CDR3 in DNA: TGCGCCAGCAGCCAAGATAGCAGGGGAGGGACTGAAGCTTTCTTT. As protein: CASSQDSRGGTEAFF.

The chain carries TRBV7-8 and TRBJ2-5; D is uncertain. The CDR3 extends over 14 amino acids. Germline V gene data show CDR1 as SGHVS and CDR2 as FQNEAQ. Trimming cost V 5 bases and J 1 base, with 11 bases left between them. The CDR3 is CASSPYRAQETQYF. In nucleotides, the CDR3 is TGTGCCAGCAGCCCTTATAGGGCCCAAGAGACCCAGTACTTC.

J is TRBJ2-1 and V is TRBV9; perhaps TRBD2 as D (5 bases). This CDR3 has 15 residues. Trimming pared 1 base from V and 7 bases from J, leaving 15 bases between. Germline CDR1 and CDR2: SGDLS and YYNGEE. The CDR3 DNA reads TGTGCCAGCAGCGTAAGCGGTCGCTGGGTTAATGAGCAGTTCTTC. This translates into CASSVSGRWVNEQFF.

Many counts were recorded for this clonotype. The chain is built from TRBV2 and TRBJ1-1; TRBD1 aligns across 7 bases. Germline V gene lookup returns CDR1 SNHLY and CDR2 FYNNEI. The CDR3 sequence is 18 residues long. With V trimmed by 8 bases and J by 8 bases, 26 bases remained unmatched. Here the CDR3 DNA reads TGTGCCAGCCAAAAACAGGGGACCCACTTGCCCGGGCGCATGGAAGCTTTCTTT. It is translated as CASQKQGTHLPGRMEAFF.